A selection of T cell receptor beta chains follows, all from one sample in a study of cytomegalovirus exposure and HLA in healthy donors. Generated by immunoSEQ multiplex PCR, the TCRdb table keeps only in-frame clones and is missing some. Among about 120,000 clones listed, over 75% were seen once. The specimen sequenced was PBMCs. The receptors here all came from a woman younger than 35 in good health and CMV-seronegative. The CDR3 runs from the conserved cysteine through the conserved F or W. Each record gives: D gene, clone size, V gene, J gene, CDR3 DNA, CDR3 protein. D genes are given only for firm matches. Size is stated for part of the rows, as once, few or many counts, or as a class when the clone is expanded.

-	few	TRBV6-5	TRBJ2-7	TGTGCCAGCAGTTACTCGGTTCCCACGGTCTACGAGCAGTACTTC	CASSYSVPTVYEQYF
TRBD1	-	TRBV30	TRBJ1-1	TGTGCCTGGAGTCCAGGGGGCGCAGGGGCTGAAGCTTTCTTT	CAWSPGGAGAEAFF
TRBD1	-	TRBV7-3	TRBJ1-5	TGTGCCAGCAGCTTAACCCCCCCCGACAGGGGCAGCAATCAGCCCCAGCATTTT	CASSLTPPDRGSNQPQHF
TRBD1	-	TRBV7-3	TRBJ2-5	TGTGCCAGCAGCCGCGACAGGGCCCGGACCCAGTACTTC	CASSRDRARTQYF
-	-	TRBV19	TRBJ2-1	TGTGCCAGTAGTCCAGACAGGGGACTACATGAGCAGTTCTTC	CASSPDRGLHEQFF
TRBD1	-	TRBV27	TRBJ2-7	TGTGCCAGCAGTTCCCAGATTACCGCGGGACAGGGTTACGAGCAGTACTTC	CASSSQITAGQGYEQYF
-	-	TRBV6-6	TRBJ1-4	TGTGCCAGCAGTTACTCTCGGGGGGCTGACGAAAAACTGTTTTTT	CASSYSRGADEKLFF
-	-	TRBV11-2	TRBJ2-1	TGTGCCAGCAGCTTAGGGGCGGGGCCCGCCTACAATGAGCAGTTCTTC	CASSLGAGPAYNEQFF
-	-	TRBV28	TRBJ1-3	TGTGCCAGCAGTTTCCCCCCAGGGGCCGCCGGAAACACCATATATTTT	CASSFPPGAAGNTIYF
TRBD1	once	TRBV11-2	TRBJ2-5	TGTGCCAGCGGTTCGGGACAGGTGATCCAAGAGACCCAGTACTTC	CASGSGQVIQETQYF
TRBD1	-	TRBV27	TRBJ2-7	TGTGCCAGCAGTTTCAGGGACAGGGGGGTCTACGAGCAGTACTTC	CASSFRDRGVYEQYF